This T cell receptor (beta chain) was recorded in a study of cytomegalovirus exposure and HLA in healthy donors. General observations from the study: Compared with the approximately 700-donor mean, an Asian-associated ancestry cluster reportedly had fewer N-insertions, according to a later analysis. A later analysis found TCR association rates differed by HLA locus, highest for DRB1 and lowest for HLA-C. Later on, a genetic analysis was performed. It linked a missense variant in DCLRE1C with V- and J-gene trimming of TCR beta.

The primer mix had 60 Vbeta and 13 Jbeta primers. Assay: immunoSEQ multiplex PCR; the TCRdb copy retains only in-frame clones and omits some. The profile covers fewer than 150,000 clones, with over 70% appearing a single time and roughly 3.1% taken by the ten largest. Concerning this clone itself: The antigen is unknown.

Trimming removed 0 bases at V and 5 bases at J, with 11 bases between. The CDR3 contains 15 residues. Germline values: CDR1 SGHDT, CDR2 YYEEEE. V is TRBV5-6 and J is TRBJ1-4; tentatively, D is TRBD1 (6 bases). The specimen sequenced was PBMCs. The clonotype originates from a man aged 30 to 45 in good health and CMV-seronegative. CDR3 in amino acids: CASSLGQVINEKLFF. The CDR3 DNA is TGTGCCAGCAGCTTGGGACAGGTCATAAATGAAAAACTGTTTTTT.